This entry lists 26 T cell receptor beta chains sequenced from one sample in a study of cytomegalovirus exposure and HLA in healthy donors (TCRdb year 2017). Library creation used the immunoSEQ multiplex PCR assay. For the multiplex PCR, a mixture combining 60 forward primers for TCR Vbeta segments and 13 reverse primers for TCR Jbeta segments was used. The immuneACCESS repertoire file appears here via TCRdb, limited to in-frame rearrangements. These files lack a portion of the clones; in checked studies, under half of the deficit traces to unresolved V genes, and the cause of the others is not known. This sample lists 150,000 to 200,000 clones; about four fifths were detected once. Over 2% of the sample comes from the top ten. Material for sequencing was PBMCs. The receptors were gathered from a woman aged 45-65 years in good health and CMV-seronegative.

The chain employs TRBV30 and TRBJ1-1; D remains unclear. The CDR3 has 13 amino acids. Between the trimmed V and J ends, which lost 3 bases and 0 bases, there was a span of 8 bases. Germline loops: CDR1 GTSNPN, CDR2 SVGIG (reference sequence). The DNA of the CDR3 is TGTGCCTGGAGGAGGGAGATGAACACTGAAGCTTTCTTT. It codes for CAWRREMNTEAFF.

The CDR3: CASTFTGELFF. CDR3 nucleotides: TGTGCCAGTACTTTCACCGGGGAGCTGTTTTTT. The rearrangement links TRBV19 to TRBJ2-2; unclear D gene. Germline lookup yields CDR1 LNHDA and CDR2 SQIVND (reference sequence). V lost 7 bases and J 4 bases, leaving 4 bases between the germline ends. The CDR3 spans 11 residues.

CDR3 sequence (DNA): TGTGCCAGCAGTGATACCGCGGGAGGGGCCATCTCCTACAATGAGCAGTTCTTC. This codes for CASSDTAGGAISYNEQFF. The chain recombines TRBV2 with TRBJ2-1; 9 bases align to TRBD2. The CDR3 contains 18 residues. Unmatched junction bases numbered 9, after V lost 3 bases and J lost 0 bases. The germline V gene has CDR1 SNHLY and CDR2 FYNNEI. Using reference TRBV2 and TRBJ2-1 for the parts outside the CDR3, the full variable domain is EPEVTQTPSHQVTQMGQEVILRCVPISNHLYFYWYRQILGQKVEFLVSFYNNEISEKSEIFDDQFSVERPDGSNFTLKIRSTKLEDSAMYFCASSDTAGGAISYNEQFFGPGTRLTVL.

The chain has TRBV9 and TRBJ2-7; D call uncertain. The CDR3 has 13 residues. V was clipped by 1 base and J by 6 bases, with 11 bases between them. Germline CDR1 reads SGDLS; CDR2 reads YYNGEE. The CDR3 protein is CASSVRFGSEQYF. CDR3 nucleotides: TGTGCCAGCAGCGTAAGGTTCGGGTCCGAGCAGTACTTC.

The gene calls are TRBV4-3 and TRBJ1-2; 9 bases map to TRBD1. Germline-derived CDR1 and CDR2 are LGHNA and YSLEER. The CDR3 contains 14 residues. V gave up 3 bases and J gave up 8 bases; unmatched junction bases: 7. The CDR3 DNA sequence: TGCGCCAGCAGCCAGACAGGGGGACGCCTGGGCTACACCTTC. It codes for CASSQTGGRLGYTF.

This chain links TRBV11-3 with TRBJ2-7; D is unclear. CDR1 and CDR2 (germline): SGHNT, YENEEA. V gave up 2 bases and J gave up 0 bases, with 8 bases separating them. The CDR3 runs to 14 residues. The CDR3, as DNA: TGTGCCAGCAGCTTAACTTCCCGCTCCTACGAGCAGTACTTC. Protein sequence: CASSLTSRSYEQYF.

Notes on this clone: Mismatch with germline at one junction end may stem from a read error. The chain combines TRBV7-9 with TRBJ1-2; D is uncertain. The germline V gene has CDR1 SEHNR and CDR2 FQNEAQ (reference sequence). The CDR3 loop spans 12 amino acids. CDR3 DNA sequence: TGTTCCAGCAGCTTAAGTGCCGGTGGCTACACCTTC. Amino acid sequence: CSSSLSAGGYTF.

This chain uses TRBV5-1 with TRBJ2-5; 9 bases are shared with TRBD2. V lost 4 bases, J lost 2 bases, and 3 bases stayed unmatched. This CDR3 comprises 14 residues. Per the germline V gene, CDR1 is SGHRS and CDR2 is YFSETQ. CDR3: CASSVGLAQETQYF. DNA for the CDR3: TGCGCCAGCAGCGTGGGACTAGCTCAAGAGACCCAGTACTTC.

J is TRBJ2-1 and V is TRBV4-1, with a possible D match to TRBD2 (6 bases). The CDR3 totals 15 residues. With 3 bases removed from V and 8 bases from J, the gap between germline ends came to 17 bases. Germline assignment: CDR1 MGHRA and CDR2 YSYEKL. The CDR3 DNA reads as TGCGCCAGCAGCCAGACGGGCCTTAGCGGAGATGAGCAGTTCTTC. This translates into CASSQTGLSGDEQFF.

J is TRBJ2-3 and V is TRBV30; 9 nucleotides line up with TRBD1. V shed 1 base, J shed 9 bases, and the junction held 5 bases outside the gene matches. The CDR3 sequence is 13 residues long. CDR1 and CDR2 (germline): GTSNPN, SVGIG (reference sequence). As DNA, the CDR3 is TGTGCCTGGAGTGCGGACAGGGGTAGCACGCAGTATTTT. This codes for CAWSADRGSTQYF. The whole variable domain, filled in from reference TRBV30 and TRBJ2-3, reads SQTIHQWPATLVQPVGSPLSLECTVEGTSNPNLYWYRQAAGRGLQLLFYSVGIGQISSEVPQNLSASRPQDRQFILSSKKLLLSDSGFYLCAWSADRGSTQYFGPGTRLTVL.

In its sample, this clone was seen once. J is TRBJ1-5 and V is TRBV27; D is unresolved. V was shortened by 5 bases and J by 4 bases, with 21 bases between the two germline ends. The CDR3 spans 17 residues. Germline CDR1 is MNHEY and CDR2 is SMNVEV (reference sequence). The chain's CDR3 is CASSTRQRVRENQPQHF. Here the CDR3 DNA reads TGTGCCAGCAGTACCAGACAAAGGGTAAGGGAGAATCAGCCCCAGCATTTT.

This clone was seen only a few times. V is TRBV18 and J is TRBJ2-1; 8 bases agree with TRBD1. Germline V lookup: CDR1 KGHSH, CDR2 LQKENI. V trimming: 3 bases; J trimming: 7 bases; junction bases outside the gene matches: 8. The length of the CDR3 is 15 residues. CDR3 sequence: CASSPGQGAGNEQFF. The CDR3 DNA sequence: TGTGCCAGCTCACCGGGGCAGGGGGCTGGGAATGAGCAGTTCTTC.

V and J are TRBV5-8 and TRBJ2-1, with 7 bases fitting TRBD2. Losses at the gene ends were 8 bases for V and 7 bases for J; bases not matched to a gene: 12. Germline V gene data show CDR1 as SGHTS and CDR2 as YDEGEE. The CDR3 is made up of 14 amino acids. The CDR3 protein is CASGGEKTSNEQFF. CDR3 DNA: TGTGCCAGTGGGGGGGAGAAGACTAGTAATGAGCAGTTCTTC.

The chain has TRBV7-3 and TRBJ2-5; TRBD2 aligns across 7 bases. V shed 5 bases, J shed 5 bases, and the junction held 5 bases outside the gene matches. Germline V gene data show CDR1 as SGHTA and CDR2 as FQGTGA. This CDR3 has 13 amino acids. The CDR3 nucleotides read TGTGCCAGCAGCCGCGGGGAGGGGGAGACCCAGTACTTC. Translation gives CASSRGEGETQYF.

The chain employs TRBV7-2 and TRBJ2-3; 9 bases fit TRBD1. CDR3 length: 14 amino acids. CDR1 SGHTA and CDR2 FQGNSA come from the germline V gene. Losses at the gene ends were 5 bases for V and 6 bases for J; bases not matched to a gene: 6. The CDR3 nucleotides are TGTGCCAGCAGCCGGGACAGGGCAGCCGATACGCAGTATTTT. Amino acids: CASSRDRAADTQYF.

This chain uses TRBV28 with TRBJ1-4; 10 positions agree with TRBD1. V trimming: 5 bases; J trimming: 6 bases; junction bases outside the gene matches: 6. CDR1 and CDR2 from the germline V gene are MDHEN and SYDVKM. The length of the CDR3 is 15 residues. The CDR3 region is CASSQWTGGDEKLFF. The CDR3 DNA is TGTGCCAGCAGTCAGTGGACAGGGGGGGATGAAAAACTGTTTTTT.

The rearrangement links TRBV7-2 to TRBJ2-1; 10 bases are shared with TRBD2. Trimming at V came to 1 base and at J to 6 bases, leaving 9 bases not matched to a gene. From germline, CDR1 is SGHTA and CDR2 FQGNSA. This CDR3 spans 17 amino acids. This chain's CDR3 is CASSLVSSGSVVNEQFF. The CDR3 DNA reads TGTGCCAGCAGCTTAGTGTCTAGCGGGAGTGTGGTCAATGAGCAGTTCTTC.

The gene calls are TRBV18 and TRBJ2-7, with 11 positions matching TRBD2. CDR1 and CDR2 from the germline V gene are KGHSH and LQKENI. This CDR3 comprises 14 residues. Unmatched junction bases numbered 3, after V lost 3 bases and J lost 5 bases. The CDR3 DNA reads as TGTGCCAGCTCACCGACTAGCGGGGCTGACGAGCAGTACTTC. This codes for CASSPTSGADEQYF.

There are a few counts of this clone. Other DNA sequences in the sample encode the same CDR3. CDR3 sequence: CASSLGGGDNSPLHF. In DNA form, the CDR3 reads TGTGCCAGCAGCTTGGGAGGGGGGGATAATTCACCCCTCCACTTT. The rearrangement joins TRBV13 to TRBJ1-6, with D perhaps TRBD1 (6 bases). The V end lost 3 bases, the J end lost 5 bases, and 11 bases lay between the germline ends. The germline V gene encodes CDR1 PRHDT and CDR2 FYEKMQ (reference sequence). The CDR3 has 15 residues.

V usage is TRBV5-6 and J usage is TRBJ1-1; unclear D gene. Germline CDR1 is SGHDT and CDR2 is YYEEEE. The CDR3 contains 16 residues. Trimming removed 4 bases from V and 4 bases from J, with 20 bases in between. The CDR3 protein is CASSGFIPSCGTEAFF. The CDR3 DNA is TGTGCCAGCAGCGGGTTTATCCCCAGCTGCGGCACTGAAGCTTTCTTT.

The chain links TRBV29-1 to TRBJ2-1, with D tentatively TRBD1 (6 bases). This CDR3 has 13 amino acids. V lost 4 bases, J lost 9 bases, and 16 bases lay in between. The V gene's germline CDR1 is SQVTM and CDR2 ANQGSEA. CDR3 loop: CSVVFRGGGEQFF. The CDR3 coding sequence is TGCAGCGTTGTGTTCAGGGGTGGGGGTGAGCAGTTCTTC.

This chain's CDR3 is CAWSPAQVSSYEQYF. CDR3 nucleotide sequence: TGTGCCTGGAGTCCGGCACAGGTGAGCTCCTACGAGCAGTACTTC. The chain joins TRBV30 to TRBJ2-7, with TRBD1 as a possible D gene (5 bases). The V gene lost 2 bases and the J gene lost 0 bases, with 14 bases spanning the gap. Germline V gene lookup returns CDR1 GTSNPN and CDR2 SVGIG (reference sequence). This CDR3 is 15 amino acids long.

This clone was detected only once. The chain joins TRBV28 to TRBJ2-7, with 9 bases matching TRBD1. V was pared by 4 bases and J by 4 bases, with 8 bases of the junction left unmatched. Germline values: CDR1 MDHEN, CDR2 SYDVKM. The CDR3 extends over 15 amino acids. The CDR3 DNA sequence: TGTGCCAGCAGTTCCCCGGGACAGGGAAGATACGAGCAGTACTTC. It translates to CASSSPGQGRYEQYF.

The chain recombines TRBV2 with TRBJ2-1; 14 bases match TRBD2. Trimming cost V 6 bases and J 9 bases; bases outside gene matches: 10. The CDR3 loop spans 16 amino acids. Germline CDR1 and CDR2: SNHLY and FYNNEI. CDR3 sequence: CASRGPGLAGVGEQFF. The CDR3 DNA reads TGTGCCAGCAGAGGACCGGGACTAGCGGGAGTAGGTGAGCAGTTCTTC.

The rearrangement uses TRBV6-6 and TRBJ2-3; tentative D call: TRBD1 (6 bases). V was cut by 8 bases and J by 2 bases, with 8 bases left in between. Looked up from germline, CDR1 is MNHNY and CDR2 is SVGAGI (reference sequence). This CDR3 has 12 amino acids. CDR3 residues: CASQGNTDTQYF. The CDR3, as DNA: TGTGCCAGCCAGGGGAACACAGATACGCAGTATTTT.

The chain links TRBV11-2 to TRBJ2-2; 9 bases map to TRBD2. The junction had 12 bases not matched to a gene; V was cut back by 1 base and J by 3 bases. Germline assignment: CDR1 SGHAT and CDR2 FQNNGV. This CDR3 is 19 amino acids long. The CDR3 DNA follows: TGTGCCAGCAGCTTAGTCGCCTCTGCGGGAGGGCCCGACACCGGGGAGCTGTTTTTT. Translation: CASSLVASAGGPDTGELFF.